The 8 T cell receptor beta chains presented below share a single source sample, sequenced in a study of T-cell memory formation after mild COVID-19. MiXCR, run by TCRdb on the 5' RACE reads, gives a single entry per CDR3 protein. Of just over 350,000 distinct CDR3 sequences in the sample, around 14% were seen once. Sequencing was performed on PBMCs or a T cell subset sorted from them (not recorded which). These receptors all stem from a man aged 18 to 35 who had mild COVID-19 (a few samples of this study predate the infection). Cell type and time point are not known.

In its sample, this clonotype was seen a few times. The chain combines TRBV6-5 with TRBJ1-2; unclear D gene. CDR3 size: 15 residues. CDR1 is MNHEY, CDR2 SVGAGI, per germline. V was cut by 7 bases and J by 0 bases, with 15 bases left in between. The CDR3 nucleotides read TGTGCCAGCACCGACTCGGGCCACTCTAACTATGGCTACACCTTC. It codes for CASTDSGHSNYGYTF.

This chain joins TRBV2 and TRBJ1-2; no definite D call. The germline gives CDR1 SNHLY, CDR2 FYNNEI. The CDR3 length is 12 residues. V dropped 9 bases and J dropped 12 bases, with 20 bases sitting between them. The CDR3 region is CASNKEGPANTF. The CDR3 DNA is TGTGCCAGTAATAAAGAGGGCCCAGCCAACACCTTC.

The J gene is TRBJ1-5, the V gene TRBV20-1; no firm D call. The ends were cut back, 5 bases at V and 4 bases at J, with 12 bases in the middle. The CDR3 has 13 amino acids. Per germline, CDR1 DFQATT and CDR2 SNEGSKA (reference sequence). The CDR3 here is CSALSTENQPQHF. CDR3 nucleotides: TGCAGTGCTCTCTCAACAGAGAATCAGCCCCAGCATTTT.

This clonotype was observed a handful of times. The J gene is TRBJ1-5, the V gene TRBV7-8; perhaps TRBD1 as D (5 bases). This CDR3 comprises 14 residues. Germline V CDR1 and CDR2: SGHVS, FQNEAQ. V lost 5 bases to trimming and J lost 5 bases, with 13 bases between them. CDR3 sequence reads: CASSTRDLYQPQHF. As DNA, the CDR3 is TGTGCCAGCAGCACCAGGGATCTCTATCAGCCCCAGCATTTT.

This clonotype has just a few counts. The chain is built from TRBV6-5 and TRBJ2-5; 10 bases align to TRBD2. Germline assignment: CDR1 MNHEY and CDR2 SVGAGI. Trimming removed 4 bases from V and 5 bases from J; junction bases left unmatched: 7. The CDR3 is 15 residues long. Here the CDR3 DNA reads TGTGCCAGCAGTTCACTAGCGGGGAACGGTGAGACCCAGTACTTC. It translates to CASSSLAGNGETQYF.

The chain combines TRBV28 with TRBJ2-1, with D possibly TRBD1 on 6 matching bases. The length of the CDR3 is 13 residues. V was cut by 7 bases and J by 12 bases, with 19 bases left in between. From germline, CDR1 is MDHEN and CDR2 SYDVKM. CDR3 loop: CASIQDRSRGQFF. The CDR3 nucleotides read TGTGCCAGCATCCAAGACAGGTCAAGGGGGCAGTTCTTC. Complete variable domain (other parts from reference TRBV28 and TRBJ2-1): DVKVTQSSRYLVKRTGEKVFLECVQDMDHENMFWYRQDPGLGLRLIYFSYDVKMKEKGDIPEGYSVSREKKERFSLILESASTNQTSMYLCASIQDRSRGQFFGPGTRLTVL.

The table lists this clonotype with a count of one. V and J are TRBV20-1 and TRBJ1-2; 8 bases are shared with TRBD1. The V segment lost 1 base and the J segment 4 bases; nucleotides outside the gene matches: 11. This CDR3 region has 16 residues. Germline CDR1 DFQATT, CDR2 SNEGSKA (reference sequence). CDR3: CSARALTGESAYGYTF. DNA for the CDR3: TGCAGTGCTAGAGCCTTGACAGGGGAAAGCGCCTATGGCTACACCTTC.

This clonotype was counted a few times. This chain joins TRBV7-8 and TRBJ1-4; possible D gene TRBD1, 5 bases. The germline CDR1 and CDR2 sequences are SGHVS and FQNEAQ. The CDR3 sequence is 15 residues long. V was cut by 2 bases and J by 4 bases, with 11 bases left in between. The CDR3 DNA reads TGTGCCAGCAGCTTATTTGGGGGAAGTAATGAAAAACTGTTTTTT. As protein: CASSLFGGSNEKLFF.